Listed below are T cell receptor beta chains from one sample, sequenced in a study of blood T cell repertoires in COVID-19. The table came from immunoSEQ multiplex PCR; TCRdb's copy has only in-frame clones and leaves some out. This sample carries 250,000 to 350,000 clones, about 89% of them seen once, and the ten largest clones take approximately 12%. The sample was peripheral blood. The receptors stem from a woman aged 55-70 years with acute or convalescent COVID-19. The CDR3 runs from the conserved cysteine through the conserved F or W. D genes are given only for firm matches. Rows give clone size only sometimes, using once, few, many, or a class for an expanded clone.

clone_size	d_call	v_call	j_call	cdr3_nt	cdr3_aa
.	TRBD1	TRBV10-3	TRBJ1-1	TGTGCCATCAGTGCGGGACAGGCGAACACTGAAGCTTTCTTT	CAISAGQANTEAFF
.	.	TRBV28	TRBJ1-1	TGTGCCAGCAGTTTCATCAGGGCCACTGAAGCTTTCTTT	CASSFIRATEAFF
.	TRBD2	TRBV5-4	TRBJ2-2	TGTGCCAGCAGCCGCGAAACTAGCGCAGGCACCGGGGAGCTGTTTTTT	CASSRETSAGTGELFF
.	.	TRBV5-1	TRBJ1-6	TGCGCCAGCAGCCCCCGGGGAGGGTTAGGATCACCCCTCCACTTT	CASSPRGGLGSPLHF
.	.	TRBV3-1/TRBV3-2	TRBJ1-1	TGTGCCAGCAGCCCTAGCGGTCCGTTGAACACTGAAGCTTTCTTT	CASSPSGPLNTEAFF
.	.	TRBV10-1	TRBJ1-5	TGCGCCAGCAGTGACCAGGAGGAGGGGCGGAGGCATCCCCATAGTCAGCCCCAGCATTTT	CASSDQEEGRRHPHSQPQHF
.	TRBD1	TRBV29-1	TRBJ1-1	TGCAGCGTTGATTCTGACAGGGACCAAGCTTTCTTT	CSVDSDRDQAFF
.	.	TRBV11-3	TRBJ2-3	TGTGCCAGCAGTGCGGGAACAGATACGCAGTATTTT	CASSAGTDTQYF
.	.	TRBV5-1	TRBJ1-2	TGCGCCAGCAGCGCCGAGGCCAACTATGGCTACACCTTC	CASSAEANYGYTF
.	TRBD1	TRBV7-2	TRBJ1-4	TGTGCCAGCAGCCTACAGGGGCAAAAGCTTAATGAAAAACTGTTTTTT	CASSLQGQKLNEKLFF
.	TRBD2	TRBV6-5	TRBJ2-3	TGTGCCAGCAGTTACTCGACTAGCGGTGGGGCAGATACGCAGTATTTT	CASSYSTSGGADTQYF
.	.	TRBV6-5	TRBJ2-7	TGTGCCAGTACAGGGTTGGGCTACGAGCAGTACTTC	CASTGLGYEQYF
.	TRBD1	TRBV27	TRBJ1-2	TGTGCCAGCAGCCAGGGGAGGGACAGGGGCCTCTATGGCTACACCTTC	CASSQGRDRGLYGYTF
.	TRBD1	TRBV18	TRBJ1-2	TGTGCCAGCTCACCGGGACAGGGGGCCTCTGGCTACACCTTC	CASSPGQGASGYTF
.	.	TRBV30	TRBJ2-2	TGTGCCTGGATGGGGCTAGCGAGGAACACCGGGGAGCTGTTTTTT	CAWMGLARNTGELFF
.	.	TRBV4-1	TRBJ1-2	TGCGCCAGCAGCCAAGAACAGGCTGACTATGGCTACACCTTC	CASSQEQADYGYTF
.	.	TRBV28	TRBJ2-7	TGTGCCAGCAGTAGGGACTCCGGTGAGCAGTACTTC	CASSRDSGEQYF
.	.	TRBV7-7	TRBJ1-3	TGTGCCAGCAGCCGCGACACCTCGGCTGGAAACACCATATATTTT	CASSRDTSAGNTIYF
once	.	TRBV5-5	TRBJ2-7	TGTGCCAGCAGCTTGGCGGTGACAGCCTCCTACGAGCAGTACTTC	CASSLAVTASYEQYF
.	TRBD1	TRBV19	TRBJ1-1	TGTGCCAGTAGTCCGGGACAGATGAACACTGAAGCTTTCTTT	CASSPGQMNTEAFF
.	.	TRBV5-3	TRBJ1-6	TGTGCCAGAAGCCCCTCGGGGGGAGGTTCACCCCTCCACTTT	CARSPSGGGSPLHF
few	.	TRBV18	TRBJ1-5	TGTGCCAGCTCACCCGACAGCGCCTGGAATCAGCCCCAGCATTTT	CASSPDSAWNQPQHF
.	TRBD1	TRBV7-2	TRBJ2-3	TGTGCCAGCAGCTCCCAGGGGGCTGTAGATACGCAGTATTTT	CASSSQGAVDTQYF
.	.	TRBV4-1	TRBJ1-1	TGCGCCAGCAGCCAAACTCTCGAGGTAACTGAAGCTTTCTTT	CASSQTLEVTEAFF
.	.	TRBV28	TRBJ1-5	TGTGCCAGCAGCCGCCGGGGTAGCAATCAGCCCCAGCATTTT	CASSRRGSNQPQHF
.	TRBD2	TRBV4-3	TRBJ2-7	TGCGCCAGCAGCCAAGACACATCCCGGGGGGCCTACGAGCAGTACTTC	CASSQDTSRGAYEQYF
.	TRBD2	TRBV2	TRBJ2-2	TGTGCCAGCAGTCGGGAGGCGACATTGAACACCGGGGAGCTGTTTTTT	CASSREATLNTGELFF
.	TRBD1	TRBV7-2	TRBJ1-5	TGTGCCAGCAGCATAAGGGGCAGCGGACAGGGTTTTGGGCAGCCCCAGCATTTT	CASSIRGSGQGFGQPQHF
.	.	TRBV24-1	TRBJ1-1	TGTGCCACCAGTGCTTATGGTTCCGGTGAAGCTTTCTTT	CATSAYGSGEAFF
.	TRBD2	TRBV10-3	TRBJ2-5	TGTGCCACGACTAGCGGGGGGGTCCCGGAGACCCAGTACTTC	CATTSGGVPETQYF
.	.	TRBV30	TRBJ2-3	TGTGCCTGGAGCCCCTTGGGGGGAGATACGCAGTATTTT	CAWSPLGGDTQYF
.	.	TRBV6-5	TRBJ2-5	TGTGCCAGCAGTTATTCCGACACCTCCCAAGAGACCCAGTACTTC	CASSYSDTSQETQYF
.	TRBD1	TRBV28	TRBJ1-4	TGTGCCAGCAGTCTGACAGGGATGGAGGAAAAACTGTTTTTT	CASSLTGMEEKLFF
.	TRBD1	TRBV7-8	TRBJ2-1	TGTGCCAGCAGCTTAGAACCTGGACAGGACAATGAGCAGTTCTTC	CASSLEPGQDNEQFF
once	TRBD2	TRBV27	TRBJ2-2	TGTGCCACAGGACTAGCGAACACCGGGGAACTGTTTTTT	CATGLANTGELFF
.	TRBD1	TRBV5-4	TRBJ1-6	TGTGCCAGCAGCCTGGACAGGGTCGCAAATTCACCCCTCCACTTT	CASSLDRVANSPLHF
.	TRBD1	TRBV4-2	TRBJ1-6	TGTGCCAGCAGCCAACGGGACAGGGGAGGTTCACCCCCCCACTTT	CASSQRDRGGSPPHF
.	TRBD2	TRBV19	TRBJ2-2	TGTGCCAGTAGTACCCCCCCCCGGGGTAGCGGGATTAGCACCGGGGAGCTGTTTTTT	CASSTPPRGSGISTGELFF
.	.	TRBV28	TRBJ1-1	TGTGCCATCGGACAGATGAACACTGAAGCTTTCTTT	CAIGQMNTEAFF
.	TRBD2	TRBV4-3	TRBJ2-1	TGCGCCAGCAGCCATGGACAAGCGGGCGGGGGGAATGAGCAGTTCTTC	CASSHGQAGGGNEQFF
.	.	TRBV30	TRBJ2-3	TGTGCCTGGAGTCCTCAGATTACATACACAGATACGCAGTATTTT	CAWSPQITYTDTQYF
.	TRBD2	TRBV29-1	TRBJ2-2	TGCAGCGTTTTAGCGGGAGGGATCACGGACACCGGGGAGCTGTTTTTT	CSVLAGGITDTGELFF
.	.	TRBV18	TRBJ2-7	TGTGCCAGCTCCCCCACGCACTCTTACGAGCAGTACTTC	CASSPTHSYEQYF
.	TRBD2	TRBV15	TRBJ2-5	TGTGCCACCAGCGTGAGCGGGAGTGTAGAGACCCAGTACTTC	CATSVSGSVETQYF
.	TRBD1	TRBV4-3	TRBJ1-4	TGCGCCAGCAGCCACGGCCGGGACAGCCAAAAACTGTTTTTT	CASSHGRDSQKLFF
.	.	TRBV7-8	TRBJ1-5	TGTGCCAGCAGCTTAGCGCTCGGGGGTAGTCAGCCCCAGCATTTT	CASSLALGGSQPQHF
few	.	TRBV5-1	TRBJ1-1	TGCGCCAGCAGCTTGGAAGCCGGTAGAAACACTGAAGCTTTCTTT	CASSLEAGRNTEAFF
.	.	TRBV2	TRBJ1-2	TGTGCCGGGAAAGGGGTCGGGTTCTATGGCTACACCTTC	CAGKGVGFYGYTF
few	.	TRBV6-5	TRBJ1-2	TGTGCCAGCAGTTCAACCACCGGGACTGAATATGGCTACACCTTC	CASSSTTGTEYGYTF
once	.	TRBV28	TRBJ2-7	TGTGCCAGCAGTAGGCGGAGCTCCTACGAGCAGTACTTC	CASSRRSSYEQYF
.	.	TRBV10-3	TRBJ1-2	TGTGCCATCGGCCCCCGGGGGGACTATGGCTACACCTTC	CAIGPRGDYGYTF
.	.	TRBV2	TRBJ2-5	TGTGCCAGCAGTGAAATGAGGGAGACCCAGTACTTC	CASSEMRETQYF
.	TRBD1	TRBV27	TRBJ2-7	TGTGCCAGCAGAATTGGGACAGGAGGCTCCTACGAGCAGTACTTC	CASRIGTGGSYEQYF
.	.	TRBV7-2	TRBJ2-1	TGTGCCAGCACTGCCAGGAGCGGCTACAATGAGCAGTTCTTC	CASTARSGYNEQFF
.	TRBD2	TRBV7-8	TRBJ2-2	TGTGCCAGCAGCCCGGATAGCGGGAGTTTCGGGGAGCTGTTTTTT	CASSPDSGSFGELFF